This T cell receptor beta chain was obtained from a study of Ad26.COV2.S vaccination and SARS-CoV-2 variants. Across the whole study: Each vaccinee took Ad26.COV2.S intramuscularly, once or twice 56 days apart.

The CDR3 contains 14 residues. Looked up from germline, CDR1 is SGHRS and CDR2 is YFSETQ. Trimming removed 5 bases from V and 4 bases from J, with 15 bases in between. Treatment here: roughly 20 received Ad26.COV2.S at low or high dose, single or two shots; 5 received placebo; per-sample allocation not given. Material that was analyzed had been drawn on day 63 after the first vaccine or placebo injection. The protocol was immunoSEQ multiplex PCR, while the TCRdb copy is restricted to in-frame clones and leaves out a portion. The sample carries 300,000 to 350,000 clones, around 84% recorded once. The rearrangement uses TRBV5-1 and TRBJ2-5; either TRBD1 or TRBD2 may fit D (5 bases each). This specimen was peripheral blood, taken in a trial of Ad26.COV2.S vaccine versus placebo. The source is a person between 18 and 65 years old who received the Ad26.COV2.S COVID-19 vaccine or a placebo. CDR3 sequence: CASRMRSGGETQYF. For the CDR3, the DNA is TGCGCCAGCAGGATGAGGAGTGGGGGAGAGACCCAGTACTTC.